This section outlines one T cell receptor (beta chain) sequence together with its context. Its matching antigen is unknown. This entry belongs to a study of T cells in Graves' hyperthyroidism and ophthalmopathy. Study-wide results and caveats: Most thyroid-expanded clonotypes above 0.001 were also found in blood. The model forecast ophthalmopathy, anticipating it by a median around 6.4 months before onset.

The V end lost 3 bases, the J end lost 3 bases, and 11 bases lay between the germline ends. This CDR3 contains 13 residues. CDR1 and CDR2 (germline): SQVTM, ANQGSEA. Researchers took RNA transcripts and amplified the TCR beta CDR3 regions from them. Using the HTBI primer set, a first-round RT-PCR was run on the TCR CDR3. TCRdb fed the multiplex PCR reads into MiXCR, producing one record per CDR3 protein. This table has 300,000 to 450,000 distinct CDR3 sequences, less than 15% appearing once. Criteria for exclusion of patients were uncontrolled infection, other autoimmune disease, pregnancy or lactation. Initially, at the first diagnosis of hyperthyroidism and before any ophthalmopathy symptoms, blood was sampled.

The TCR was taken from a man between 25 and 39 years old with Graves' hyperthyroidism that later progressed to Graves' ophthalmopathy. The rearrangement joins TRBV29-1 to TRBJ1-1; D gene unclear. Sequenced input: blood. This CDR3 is CSVEGGMDTEAFF. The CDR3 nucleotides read TGCAGCGTTGAGGGAGGGATGGACACTGAAGCTTTCTTT.